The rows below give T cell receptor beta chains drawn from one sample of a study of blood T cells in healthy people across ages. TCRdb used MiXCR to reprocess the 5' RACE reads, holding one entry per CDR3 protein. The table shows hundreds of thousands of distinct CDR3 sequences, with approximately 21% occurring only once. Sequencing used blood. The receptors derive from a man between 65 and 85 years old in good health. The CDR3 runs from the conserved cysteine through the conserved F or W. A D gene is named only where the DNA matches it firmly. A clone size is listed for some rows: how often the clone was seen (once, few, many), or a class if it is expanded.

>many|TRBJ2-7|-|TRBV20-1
CSANMRAHSYEQYF
TGCAGTGCTAATATGAGGGCTCACTCCTACGAGCAGTACTTC
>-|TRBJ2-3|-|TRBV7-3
CASSLSSLSTDTQYF
TGTGCCAGCAGCTTATCTAGCCTGTCGACAGATACGCAGTATTTT
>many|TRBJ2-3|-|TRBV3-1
CASSQDSGPRTDTQYF
TGTGCCAGCAGCCAAGATTCAGGGCCCCGCACAGATACGCAGTATTTT
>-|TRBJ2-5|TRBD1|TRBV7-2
CASSLIQGSGAQYF
TGTGCCAGCAGCTTAATACAGGGGAGTGGGGCCCAGTACTTC
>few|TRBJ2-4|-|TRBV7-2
CASSILLAKNIQYF
TGTGCCAGCAGCATACTATTAGCCAAAAACATTCAGTACTTC
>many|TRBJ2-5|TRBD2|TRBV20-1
CSAGGLAKTQYF
TGCAGTGCCGGGGGACTAGCGAAGACCCAGTACTTC
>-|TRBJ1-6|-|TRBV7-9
CASSFQGRSPLHF
TGTGCCAGCAGCTTTCAGGGGCGGTCACCCCTCCACTTT
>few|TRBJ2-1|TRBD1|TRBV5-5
CASSLVRFSGQGYNEQFF
TGTGCCAGCAGCTTGGTTCGGTTTAGCGGACAGGGGTACAATGAGCAGTTCTTC
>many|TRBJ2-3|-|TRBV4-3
CASSQDLSTDTQYF
TGCGCCAGCAGCCAAGATCTGAGCACAGATACGCAGTATTTT
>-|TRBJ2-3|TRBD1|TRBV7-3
CASSLRDRTTDTQYF
TGTGCCAGCAGCTTACGGGACAGGACGACGGATACGCAGTATTTT
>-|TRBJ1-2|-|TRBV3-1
CASSLATGTNYGYTF
TGTGCCAGCAGCCTAGCCACAGGGACTAACTATGGCTACACCTTC
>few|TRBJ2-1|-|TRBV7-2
CASSPASASSYNEQFF
TGTGCCAGCAGCCCGGCTAGCGCTAGCTCCTACAATGAGCAGTTCTTC
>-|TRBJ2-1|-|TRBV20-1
CSARRGSSYNEQFF
TGCAGTGCTAGGCGAGGTTCCTCCTACAATGAGCAGTTCTTC
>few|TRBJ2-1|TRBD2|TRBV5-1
CASSSLAGHNEQFF
TGCGCCAGCAGCAGTTTAGCGGGTCACAATGAGCAGTTCTTC
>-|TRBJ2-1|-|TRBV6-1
CASSESHNEQFF
TGTGCCAGCAGTGAGTCCCACAATGAGCAGTTCTTC
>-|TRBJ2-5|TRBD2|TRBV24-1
CATSDVREEPQETQYF
TGTGCCACCAGTGATGTCCGGGAGGAACCACAAGAGACCCAGTACTTC
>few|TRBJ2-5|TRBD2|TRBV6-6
CASRTGTSVETQYF
TGTGCCAGCAGGACCGGGACTAGCGTAGAGACCCAGTACTTC
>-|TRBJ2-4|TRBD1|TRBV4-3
CVSSQDLGVQGYIQYF
TGCGTCAGCAGCCAAGATCTTGGGGTACAGGGGTACATTCAGTACTTC
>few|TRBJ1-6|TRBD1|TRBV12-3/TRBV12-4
CASSPPGGGGLDSPLHF
TGTGCCAGCAGCCCCCCGGGGGGAGGGGGCTTAGATTCACCCCTCCACTTT
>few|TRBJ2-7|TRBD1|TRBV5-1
CASSLGQGSNEQYF
TGCGCCAGCAGCTTGGGACAGGGATCAAACGAGCAGTACTTC
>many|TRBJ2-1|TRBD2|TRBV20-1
CSAKREGDSYNEQFF
TGCAGTGCCAAGCGGGAGGGCGATTCCTACAATGAGCAGTTCTTC
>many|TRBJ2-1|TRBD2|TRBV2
CASTGLGSSYNEQFF
TGTGCCAGCACAGGACTAGGGAGCTCCTACAATGAGCAGTTCTTC
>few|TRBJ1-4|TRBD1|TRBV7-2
CASSLGDRVPNEELFF
TGTGCCAGCAGCTTGGGGGACAGGGTACCTAATGAAGAACTGTTTTTT
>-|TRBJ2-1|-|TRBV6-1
CASSEASSYNEQFF
TGTGCCAGCAGTGAAGCTAGCTCCTACAATGAGCAGTTCTTC
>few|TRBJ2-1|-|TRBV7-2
CAGSFGGLEINEQFF
TGTGCCGGCAGCTTTGGGGGCTTAGAGATCAATGAGCAGTTCTTC
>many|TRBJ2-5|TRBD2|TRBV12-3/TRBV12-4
CASTAGGKGQETQYF
TGTGCCAGCACTGCGGGGGGCAAGGGCCAAGAGACCCAGTACTTC
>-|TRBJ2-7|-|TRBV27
CASMRAGLSYEQYF
TGTGCCAGCATGAGGGCAGGACTATCCTACGAGCAGTACTTC
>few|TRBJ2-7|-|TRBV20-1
CSAEGPGSSYEQYF
TGCAGTGCTGAAGGTCCGGGGAGCTCCTACGAGCAGTACTTC
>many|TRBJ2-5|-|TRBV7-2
CASSLEREETQYF
TGTGCCAGCAGCTTAGAGCGGGAAGAGACCCAGTACTTC
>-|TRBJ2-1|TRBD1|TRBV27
CASRKGQGGYNEQFF
TGTGCCAGCAGAAAGGGACAGGGGGGCTACAATGAGCAGTTCTTC
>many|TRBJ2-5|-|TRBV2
CASTRTGRKETQYF
TGTGCCAGCACCAGAACGGGCAGAAAAGAGACCCAGTACTTC
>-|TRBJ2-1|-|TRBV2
CASSEAGVTEQFF
TGTGCCAGCAGTGAAGCGGGAGTTACTGAGCAGTTCTTC
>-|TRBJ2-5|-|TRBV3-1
CASSHRLVQETQYF
TGTGCCAGCAGCCACCGACTAGTTCAAGAGACCCAGTACTTC
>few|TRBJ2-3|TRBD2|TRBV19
CASSPRGVGDTQYF
TGTGCCAGTAGCCCCCGGGGGGTAGGAGATACGCAGTATTTT
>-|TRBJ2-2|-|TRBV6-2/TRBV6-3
CASSWSGRTGELFF
TGTGCCAGCAGTTGGTCGGGAAGGACCGGGGAGCTGTTTTTT
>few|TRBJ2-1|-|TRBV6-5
CASSYEGTSYNEQFF
TGTGCCAGCAGTTATGAGGGGACCAGCTACAATGAGCAGTTCTTC
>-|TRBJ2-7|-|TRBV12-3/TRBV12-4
CASSSDGTLYEQYF
TGTGCCAGCAGTTCGGACGGGACACTCTACGAGCAGTACTTC
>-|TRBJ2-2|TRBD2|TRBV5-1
CASSSPGLATGELFF
TGCGCCAGCAGCTCCCCGGGACTAGCAACCGGGGAGCTGTTTTTT
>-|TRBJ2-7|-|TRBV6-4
CASSPRVEVYEQYF
TGTGCCAGCAGCCCAAGAGTGGAGGTCTACGAGCAGTACTTC
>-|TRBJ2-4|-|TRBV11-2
CAPAGGAIYF
TGTGCCCCCGCAGGCGGGGCTATTTACTTC
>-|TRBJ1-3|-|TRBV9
CASSVESSGNTIYF
TGTGCCAGCAGCGTAGAGTCCAGCGGAAACACCATATATTTT
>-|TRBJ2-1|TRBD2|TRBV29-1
CSVVWGASGSYNEQFF
TGCAGCGTTGTCTGGGGCGCTAGCGGCTCCTACAATGAGCAGTTCTTC
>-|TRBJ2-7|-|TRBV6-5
CASSSNSDTYEQYF
TGTGCCAGCAGTTCCAATAGTGACACCTACGAGCAGTACTTC
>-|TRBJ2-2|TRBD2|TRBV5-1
CASRGLAGEAGELFF
TGCGCCAGCAGGGGACTAGCGGGAGAGGCCGGGGAGCTGTTTTTT
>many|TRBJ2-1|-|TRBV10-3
CAISMRESGGEQFF
TGTGCCATCAGTATGAGGGAGTCCGGGGGAGAGCAGTTCTTC
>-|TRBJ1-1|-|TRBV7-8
CASSFQGLGNTEAFF
TGTGCCAGCAGCTTCCAGGGGTTGGGGAACACTGAAGCTTTCTTT
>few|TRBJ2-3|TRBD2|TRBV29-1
CSSRGGSGTDTQYF
TGCAGCTCCCGGGGGGGCTCGGGCACAGATACGCAGTATTTT
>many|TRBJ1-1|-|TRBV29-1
CSVEDLWREAFF
TGCAGCGTTGAAGATTTATGGAGGGAAGCTTTCTTT
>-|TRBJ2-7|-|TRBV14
CASSRASRVEQYF
TGTGCCAGCTCCCGGGCCTCAAGGGTCGAGCAGTACTTC